This TCR beta chain was sequenced for a study of CD8+ T cells in alopecia areata. Overall study findings and caveats: Lesional scalp exceeded normal scalp in clonality, especially in alopecia totalis/universalis. Sequencing of scalp tissue also captures the resident alphabeta T cells of normal skin. Unlike in mice, where it was clearer, TCR sharing across patients was less clear, possibly HLA-related.

This clone was detected only a few times. The antigen is undetermined. Sorting of PBMCs yielded the CD4+ and CD8+ T cells. V trimming: 3 bases; J trimming: 6 bases; junction bases outside the gene matches: 5. CDR3 length equals 15 residues. Germline V gene lookup returns CDR1 MNHEY and CDR2 SVGAGI. Reverse transcription of extracted RNA yielded cDNA, which provided the sequencing template. Method: immunoSEQ multiplex PCR; TCRdb's copy keeps in-frame clones and lacks some. The sample has about 200,000 clones; roughly 56% are singletons. This clonotype was sampled from a human donor in good health. The specimen sequenced was CD8+ T cells sorted from blood. J is TRBJ2-1 and V is TRBV6-5; 10 bases are a match to TRBD2. CDR3 protein: CASSYSGGPLNEQFF. The CDR3 nucleotides read TGTGCCAGCAGTTATAGCGGGGGGCCCCTCAATGAGCAGTTCTTC.